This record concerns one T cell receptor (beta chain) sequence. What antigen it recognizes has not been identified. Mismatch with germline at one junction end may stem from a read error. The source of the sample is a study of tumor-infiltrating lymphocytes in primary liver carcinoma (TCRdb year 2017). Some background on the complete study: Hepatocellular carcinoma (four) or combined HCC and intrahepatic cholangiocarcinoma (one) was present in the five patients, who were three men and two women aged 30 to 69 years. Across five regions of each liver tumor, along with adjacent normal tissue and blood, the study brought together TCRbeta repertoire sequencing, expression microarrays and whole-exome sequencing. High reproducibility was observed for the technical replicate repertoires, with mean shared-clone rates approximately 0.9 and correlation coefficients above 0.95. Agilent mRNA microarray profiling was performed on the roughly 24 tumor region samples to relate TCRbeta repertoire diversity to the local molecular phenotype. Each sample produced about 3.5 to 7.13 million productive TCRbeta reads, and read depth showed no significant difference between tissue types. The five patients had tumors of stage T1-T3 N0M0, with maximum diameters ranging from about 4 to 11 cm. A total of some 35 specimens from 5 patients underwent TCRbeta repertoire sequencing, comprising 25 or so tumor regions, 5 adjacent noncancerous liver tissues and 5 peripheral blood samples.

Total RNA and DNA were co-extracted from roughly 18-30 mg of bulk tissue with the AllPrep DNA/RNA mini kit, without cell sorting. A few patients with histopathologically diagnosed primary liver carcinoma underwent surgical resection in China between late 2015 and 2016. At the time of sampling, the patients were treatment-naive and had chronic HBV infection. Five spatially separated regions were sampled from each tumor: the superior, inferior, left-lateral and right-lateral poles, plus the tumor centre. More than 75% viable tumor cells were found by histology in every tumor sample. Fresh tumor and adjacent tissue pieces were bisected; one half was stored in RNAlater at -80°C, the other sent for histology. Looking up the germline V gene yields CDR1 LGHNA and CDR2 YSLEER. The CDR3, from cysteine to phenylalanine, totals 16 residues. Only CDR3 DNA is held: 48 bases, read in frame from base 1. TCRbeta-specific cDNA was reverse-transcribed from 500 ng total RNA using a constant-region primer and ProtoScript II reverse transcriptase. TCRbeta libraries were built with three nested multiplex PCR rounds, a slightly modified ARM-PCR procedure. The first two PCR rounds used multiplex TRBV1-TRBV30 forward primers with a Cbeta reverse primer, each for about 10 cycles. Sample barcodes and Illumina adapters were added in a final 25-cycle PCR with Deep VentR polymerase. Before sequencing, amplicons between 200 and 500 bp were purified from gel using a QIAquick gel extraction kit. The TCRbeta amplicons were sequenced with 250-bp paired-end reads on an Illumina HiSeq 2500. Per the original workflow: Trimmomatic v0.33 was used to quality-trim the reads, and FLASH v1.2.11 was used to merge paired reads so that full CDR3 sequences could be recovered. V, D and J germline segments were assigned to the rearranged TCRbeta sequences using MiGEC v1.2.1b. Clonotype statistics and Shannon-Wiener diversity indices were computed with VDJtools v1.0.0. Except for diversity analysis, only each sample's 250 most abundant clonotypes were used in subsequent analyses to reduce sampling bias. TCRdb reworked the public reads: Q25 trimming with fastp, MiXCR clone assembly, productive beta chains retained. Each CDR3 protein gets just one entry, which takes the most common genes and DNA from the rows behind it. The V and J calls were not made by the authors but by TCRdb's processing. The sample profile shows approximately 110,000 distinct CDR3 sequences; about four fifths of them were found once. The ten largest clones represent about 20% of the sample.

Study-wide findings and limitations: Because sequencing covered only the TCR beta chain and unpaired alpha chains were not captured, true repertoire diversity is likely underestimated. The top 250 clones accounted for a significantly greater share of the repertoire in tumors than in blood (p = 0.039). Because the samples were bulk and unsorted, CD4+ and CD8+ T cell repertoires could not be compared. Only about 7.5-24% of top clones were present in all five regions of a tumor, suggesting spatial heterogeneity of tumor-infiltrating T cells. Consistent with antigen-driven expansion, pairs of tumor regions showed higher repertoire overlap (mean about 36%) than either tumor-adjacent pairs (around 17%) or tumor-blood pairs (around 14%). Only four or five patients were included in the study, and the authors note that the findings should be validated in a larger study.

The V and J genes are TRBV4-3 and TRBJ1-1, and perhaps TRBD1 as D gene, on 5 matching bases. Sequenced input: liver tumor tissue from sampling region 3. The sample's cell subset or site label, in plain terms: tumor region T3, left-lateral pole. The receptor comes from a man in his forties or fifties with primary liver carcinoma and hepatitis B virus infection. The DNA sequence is TGTGCCAACAGCCCTGTGGGCGGGGGAATGAACACTGAAGCTTTCTTT. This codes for CANSPVGGGMNTEAFF.